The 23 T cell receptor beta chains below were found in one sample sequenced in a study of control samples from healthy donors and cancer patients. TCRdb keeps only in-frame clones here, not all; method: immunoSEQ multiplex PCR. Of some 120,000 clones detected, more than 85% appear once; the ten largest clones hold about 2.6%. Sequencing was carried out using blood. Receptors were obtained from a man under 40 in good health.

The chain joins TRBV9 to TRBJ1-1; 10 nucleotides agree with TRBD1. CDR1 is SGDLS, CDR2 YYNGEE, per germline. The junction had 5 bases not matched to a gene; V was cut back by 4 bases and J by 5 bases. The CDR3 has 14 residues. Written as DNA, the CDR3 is TGTGCCAGCAGCCCCCGGGACAGGGGAACTGAAGCTTTCTTT. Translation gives CASSPRDRGTEAFF. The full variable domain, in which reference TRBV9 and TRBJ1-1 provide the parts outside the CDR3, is DSGVTQTPKHLITATGQRVTLRCSPRSGDLSVYWYQQSLDQGLQFLIQYYNGEERAKGNILERFSAQQFPDLHSELNLSSLELGDSALYFCASSPRDRGTEAFFGQGTRLTVV.

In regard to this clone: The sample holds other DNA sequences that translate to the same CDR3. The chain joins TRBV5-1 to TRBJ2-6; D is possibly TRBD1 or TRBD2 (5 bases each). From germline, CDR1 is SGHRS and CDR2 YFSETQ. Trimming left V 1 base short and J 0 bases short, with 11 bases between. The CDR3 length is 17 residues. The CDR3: CASSLLGRTSGANVLTF. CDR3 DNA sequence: TGCGCCAGCAGCTTGCTGGGACGGACCTCTGGGGCCAACGTCCTGACTTTC.

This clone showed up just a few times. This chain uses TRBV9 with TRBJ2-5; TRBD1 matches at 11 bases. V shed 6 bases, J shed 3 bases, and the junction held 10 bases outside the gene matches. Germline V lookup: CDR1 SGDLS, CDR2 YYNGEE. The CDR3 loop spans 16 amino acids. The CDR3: CASTRTGGGLKETQYF. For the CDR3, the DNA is TGTGCCAGCACCCGGACAGGGGGCGGCCTTAAAGAGACCCAGTACTTC.

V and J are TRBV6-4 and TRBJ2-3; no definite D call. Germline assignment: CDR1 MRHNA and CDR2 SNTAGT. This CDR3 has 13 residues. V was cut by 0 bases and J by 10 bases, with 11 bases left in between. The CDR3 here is CASSDSELGSQYF. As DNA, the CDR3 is TGTGCCAGCAGTGACTCGGAACTGGGTTCGCAGTATTTT.

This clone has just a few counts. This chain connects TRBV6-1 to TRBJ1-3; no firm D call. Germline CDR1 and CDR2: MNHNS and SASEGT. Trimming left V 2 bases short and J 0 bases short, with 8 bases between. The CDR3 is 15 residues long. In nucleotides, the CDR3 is TGTGCCAGCAGTGAATCCATTGACTCTGGAAACACCATATATTTT. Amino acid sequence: CASSESIDSGNTIYF.

The CDR3 coding sequence is TGTGCCAGCAGCTTACGGGATGAAAAACTGTTTTTT. Translation: CASSLRDEKLFF. The V and J genes are TRBV7-2 and TRBJ1-4, with no clear D. The germline V gene encodes CDR1 SGHTA and CDR2 FQGNSA. The CDR3 has 12 residues. The germline V and J ends were trimmed by 2 bases and 6 bases, with 4 bases remaining between them.

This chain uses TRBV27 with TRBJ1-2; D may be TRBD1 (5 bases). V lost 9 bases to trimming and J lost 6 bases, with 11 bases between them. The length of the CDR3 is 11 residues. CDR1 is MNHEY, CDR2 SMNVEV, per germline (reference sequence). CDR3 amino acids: CASRGIDGYTF. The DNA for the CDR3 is TGTGCCAGTCGGGGGATCGATGGCTACACCTTC.

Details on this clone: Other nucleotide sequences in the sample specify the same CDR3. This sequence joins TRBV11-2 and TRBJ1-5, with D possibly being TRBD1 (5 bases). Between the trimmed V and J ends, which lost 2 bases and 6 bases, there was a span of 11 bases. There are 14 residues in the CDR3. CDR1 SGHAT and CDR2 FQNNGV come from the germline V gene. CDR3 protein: CASSLSGAGQPQHF. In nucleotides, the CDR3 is TGTGCCAGCAGCTTATCCGGGGCGGGTCAGCCCCAGCATTTT.

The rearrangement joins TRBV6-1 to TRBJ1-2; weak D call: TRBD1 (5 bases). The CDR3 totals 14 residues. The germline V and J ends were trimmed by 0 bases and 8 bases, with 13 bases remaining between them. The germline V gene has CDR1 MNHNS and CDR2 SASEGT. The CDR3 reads CASSEASGGGGYTF. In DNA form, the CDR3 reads TGTGCCAGCAGTGAAGCGTCGGGGGGAGGCGGCTACACCTTC.

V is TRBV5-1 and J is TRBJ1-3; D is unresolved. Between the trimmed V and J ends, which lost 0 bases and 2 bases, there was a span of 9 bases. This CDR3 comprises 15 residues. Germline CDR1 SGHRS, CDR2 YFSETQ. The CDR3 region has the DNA TGCGCCAGCAGCTTGGACCCGGATCCTGGAAACACCATATATTTT. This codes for CASSLDPDPGNTIYF.

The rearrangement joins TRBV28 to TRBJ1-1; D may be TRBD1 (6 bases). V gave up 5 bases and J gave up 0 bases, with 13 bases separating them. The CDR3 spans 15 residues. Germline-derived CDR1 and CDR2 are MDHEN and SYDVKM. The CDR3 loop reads CASSPGEGLNTEAFF. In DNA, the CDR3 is TGTGCCAGCAGTCCAGGGGAAGGGCTGAACACTGAAGCTTTCTTT.

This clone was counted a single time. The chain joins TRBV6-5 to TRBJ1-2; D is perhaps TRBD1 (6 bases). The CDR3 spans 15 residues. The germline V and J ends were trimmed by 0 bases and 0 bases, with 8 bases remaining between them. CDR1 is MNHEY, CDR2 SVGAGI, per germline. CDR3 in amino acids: CASSYSRDTNYGYTF. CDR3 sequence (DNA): TGTGCCAGCAGTTACTCTCGGGACACTAACTATGGCTACACCTTC.

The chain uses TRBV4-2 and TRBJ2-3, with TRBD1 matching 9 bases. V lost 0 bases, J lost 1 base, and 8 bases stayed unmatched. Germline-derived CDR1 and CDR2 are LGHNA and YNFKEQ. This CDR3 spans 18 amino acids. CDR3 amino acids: CASSQDLGQGLGTDTQYF. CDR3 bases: TGTGCCAGCAGCCAAGACCTTGGACAGGGGCTCGGCACAGATACGCAGTATTTT.

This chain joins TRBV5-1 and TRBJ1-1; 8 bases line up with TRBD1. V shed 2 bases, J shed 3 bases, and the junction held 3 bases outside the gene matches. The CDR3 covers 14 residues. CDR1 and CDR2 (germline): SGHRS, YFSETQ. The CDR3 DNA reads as TGCGCCAGCAGCTTTGTGGGACAGGACACTGAAGCTTTCTTT. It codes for CASSFVGQDTEAFF.

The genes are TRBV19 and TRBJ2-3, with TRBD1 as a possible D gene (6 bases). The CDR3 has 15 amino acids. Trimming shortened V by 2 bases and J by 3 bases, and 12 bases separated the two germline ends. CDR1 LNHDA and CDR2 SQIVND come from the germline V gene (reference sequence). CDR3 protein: CASSIRGGETDTQYF. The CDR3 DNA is TGTGCCAGTAGTATACGTGGGGGCGAAACAGATACGCAGTATTTT. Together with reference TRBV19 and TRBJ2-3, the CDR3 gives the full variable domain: DGGITQSPKYLFRKEGQNVTLSCEQNLNHDAMYWYRQDPGQGLRLIYYSQIVNDFQKGDIAEGYSVSREKKESFPLTVTSAQKNPTAFYLCASSIRGGETDTQYFGPGTRLTVL.

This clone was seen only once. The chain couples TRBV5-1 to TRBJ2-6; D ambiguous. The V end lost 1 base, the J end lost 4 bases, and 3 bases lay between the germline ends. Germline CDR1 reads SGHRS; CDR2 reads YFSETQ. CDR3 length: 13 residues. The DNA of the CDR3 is TGCGCCAGCAGCTTGTCCGGGGCCAACGTCCTGACTTTC. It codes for CASSLSGANVLTF.

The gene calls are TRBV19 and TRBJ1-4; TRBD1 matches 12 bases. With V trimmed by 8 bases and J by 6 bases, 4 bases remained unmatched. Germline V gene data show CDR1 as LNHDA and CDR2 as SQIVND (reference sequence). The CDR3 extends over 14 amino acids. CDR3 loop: CASGDRGLDEKLFF. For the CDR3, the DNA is TGTGCCAGTGGGGACAGGGGGCTTGATGAAAAACTGTTTTTT. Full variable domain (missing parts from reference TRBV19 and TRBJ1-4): DGGITQSPKYLFRKEGQNVTLSCEQNLNHDAMYWYRQDPGQGLRLIYYSQIVNDFQKGDIAEGYSVSREKKESFPLTVTSAQKNPTAFYLCASGDRGLDEKLFFGSGTQLSVL.

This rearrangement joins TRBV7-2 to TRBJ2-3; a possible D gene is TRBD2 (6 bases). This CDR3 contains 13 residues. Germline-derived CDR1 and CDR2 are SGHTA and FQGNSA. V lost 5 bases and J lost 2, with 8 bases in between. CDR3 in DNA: TGTGCCAGCAGCCCGGGACTCACAGATACGCAGTATTTT. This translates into CASSPGLTDTQYF.

The DNA for the CDR3 is TGTGCTAGTGGTCCGCCCGGACCCACGGAGACCCAGTACTTC. Protein product: CASGPPGPTETQYF. The genes are TRBV12-5 and TRBJ2-5, with unresolved D. V gave up 5 bases and J gave up 5 bases, with 15 bases separating them. Germline V gene data show CDR1 as LGHNT and CDR2 as FRNRAP. This CDR3 is 14 amino acids long.

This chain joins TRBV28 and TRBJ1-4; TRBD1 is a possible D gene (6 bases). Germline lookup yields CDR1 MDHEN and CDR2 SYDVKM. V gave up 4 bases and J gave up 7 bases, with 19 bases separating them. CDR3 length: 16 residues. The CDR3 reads CASSSTTGFGREKLFF. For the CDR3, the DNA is TGTGCCAGCAGTTCCACCACAGGGTTTGGGCGTGAAAAACTGTTTTTT.

Here the CDR3 DNA reads TGTGCCAGCAGCCCAATTCTCACAGATACGCAGTATTTT. Protein product: CASSPILTDTQYF. The J gene is TRBJ2-3, the V gene TRBV7-9; D gene uncertain. The germline V and J ends were trimmed by 5 bases and 2 bases, with 8 bases remaining between them. CDR1 SEHNR and CDR2 FQNEAQ come from the germline V gene (reference sequence). The CDR3 is 13 amino acids. The complete variable domain, with remaining parts taken from reference TRBV7-9 and TRBJ2-3, reads DTGVSQNPRHKITKRGQNVTFRCDPISEHNRLYWYRQTLGQGPEFLTYFQNEAQLEKSRLLSDRFSAERPKGSFSTLEIQRTEQGDSAMYLCASSPILTDTQYFGPGTRLTVL.

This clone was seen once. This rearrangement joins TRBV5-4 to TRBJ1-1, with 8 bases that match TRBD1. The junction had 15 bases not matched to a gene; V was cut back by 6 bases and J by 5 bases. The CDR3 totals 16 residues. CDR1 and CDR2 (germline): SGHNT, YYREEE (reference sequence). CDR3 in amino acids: CASNKGQGAKETEAFF. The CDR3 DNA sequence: TGTGCCAGCAACAAGGGTCAGGGGGCGAAGGAGACTGAAGCTTTCTTT.

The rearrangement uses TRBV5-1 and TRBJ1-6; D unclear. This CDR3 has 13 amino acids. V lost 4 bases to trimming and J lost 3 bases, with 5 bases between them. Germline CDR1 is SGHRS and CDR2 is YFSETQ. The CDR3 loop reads CASSASYNSPLHF. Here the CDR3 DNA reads TGCGCCAGCAGCGCCAGCTATAATTCACCCCTCCACTTT.